This T cell receptor beta chain was sequenced during a study of technical replicates of blood from a few donors. From germline, CDR1 is SEHNR and CDR2 FQNEAQ (reference sequence). With V trimmed by 6 bases and J by 2 bases, 12 bases remained unmatched. There are 17 residues in the CDR3. Some clones are missing from TCRdb's copy, which holds only in-frame ones; the method was immunoSEQ multiplex PCR. This sample yields approximately 75,000 clones, of which approximately 97% are seen a single time; approximately 0.18% belongs to the top ten. J is TRBJ1-2 and V is TRBV7-9; 10 nucleotides match TRBD1. The sequence was collected from a human donor in good health. Sequencing was done on a sample of T cells isolated from PBMCs. CDR3 DNA: TGTGCCAGCAGTTTTTCTGCCGGGACAGGGGCCAACTATGGCTACACCTTC. The encoded protein is CASSFSAGTGANYGYTF.